This TCR beta chain was profiled in a study of identical twins. TCRdb used MiXCR to reprocess the 5' RACE reads, holding one entry per CDR3 protein. The sample shows approximately 1.8 million distinct CDR3 sequences, under 35% of them seen only once. This clonotype was detected only a few times. The origin of this receptor is a newborn girl in good health. The sample comprised cord blood.

CDR3 loop: CASSEQGGEETQYF. The CDR3 DNA is TGTGCCAGCAGTGAACAAGGTGGAGAAGAGACCCAGTACTTC. The J gene is TRBJ2-5, the V gene TRBV6-1; D gene ambiguous. The CDR3 loop spans 14 amino acids. V was pared by 2 bases and J by 3 bases, with 10 bases between. Germline V gene data show CDR1 as MNHNS and CDR2 as SASEGT.